This T cell receptor (beta chain) was recorded in a study of CD8 T cells in ankylosing spondylitis. Notes on the study in general: Apparently characteristic of ankylosing spondylitis blood was a TCR beta motif (fewer than 10 highly homologous variants).

MiXCR, run by TCRdb on the 5' RACE reads, gives a single entry per CDR3 protein. The sample holds roughly 180,000 distinct CDR3 sequences, about 13% seen once. About this clonotype itself: What it recognizes is unknown.

The V gene lost 7 bases and the J gene lost 1 base, with 10 bases spanning the gap. CDR3 size: 13 residues. Per germline, CDR1 SGHVS and CDR2 FQNEAQ. The rearrangement joins TRBV7-8 to TRBJ1-2; possibly TRBD1 for D (6 bases). The receptor comes from a male donor with ankylosing spondylitis or in good health (not recorded which). Sequences were obtained from blood, either unsorted or a sorted T cell fraction (not recorded which). CDR3 region: CASTGTYNYGYTF. The CDR3 DNA reads as TGTGCCAGCACCGGGACATATAACTATGGCTACACCTTC.